Shown below are 6 T cell receptor beta chains from a single sample sequenced in a study of CD8+ T cells in alopecia areata. RNA extraction was followed by reverse transcription into cDNA, which acted as the sequencing template. Some clones are missing from TCRdb's copy, which holds only in-frame ones; the method was immunoSEQ multiplex PCR. The sample consists of more than 11,000 clones, under 60% of them appearing once. The investigators collected lesional scalp punch biopsies and peripheral blood from alopecia areata patients. The source was skin, collected at week 0. All receptors derive from a human donor with alopecia areata.

Of note for this clone: The same CDR3 can be traced to other DNA sequences in this sample. This sequence joins TRBV7-8 and TRBJ2-7; D ambiguous. The V end lost 5 bases, the J end lost 1 base, and 6 bases lay between the germline ends. The CDR3 has 12 amino acids. Per germline, CDR1 SGHVS and CDR2 FQNEAQ. The CDR3 sequence is CASSLRSYEQYF. The DNA for the CDR3 is TGTGCCAGCAGCCTTAGATCCTACGAGCAGTACTTC.

The chain uses TRBV7-9 and TRBJ2-5; TRBD2 agrees at 8 bases. The CDR3 length is 15 residues. With V trimmed by 3 bases and J by 1 base, 4 bases remained unmatched. Per the germline V gene, CDR1 is SEHNR and CDR2 is FQNEAQ (reference sequence). In DNA, the CDR3 is TGTGCCAGCAGCTTCGTCACTAGCGGCCAAGAGACCCAGTACTTC. Translation: CASSFVTSGQETQYF.

V gene TRBV7-6 combines with J gene TRBJ2-1; 8 bases are a match to TRBD2. CDR3 length: 14 residues. Trimming at V came to 3 bases and at J to 7 bases, leaving 5 bases not matched to a gene. Germline values: CDR1 SGHVS, CDR2 FNYEAQ. The CDR3 bases are TGTGCCAGCAGCTTGAGTGCGGGGGGTAATGAGCAGTTCTTC. Its translation: CASSLSAGGNEQFF.

This clone was recorded a few times. The rearrangement joins TRBV7-2 to TRBJ2-6; 7 bases match TRBD1. The ends lost 1 base at V and 2 bases at J; junction bases unmatched: 8. The CDR3 loop spans 18 amino acids. Germline values: CDR1 SGHTA, CDR2 FQGNSA. CDR3 coding DNA: TGTGCCAGCAGCTTAGGAAGACAGGGAAGTCCTGGGGCCAACGTCCTGACTTTC. This encodes CASSLGRQGSPGANVLTF. The full variable domain, in which reference TRBV7-2 and TRBJ2-6 provide the parts outside the CDR3, is GAGVSQSPSNKVTEKGKDVELRCDPISGHTALYWYRQSLGQGLEFLIYFQGNSAPDKSGLPSDRFSAERTGGSVSTLTIQRTQQEDSAVYLCASSLGRQGSPGANVLTFGAGSRLTVL.

The chain links TRBV6-6 to TRBJ1-5, with D perhaps matching TRBD1 (6 bases). Trimming removed 10 bases at V and 6 bases at J, with 19 bases between. CDR1 is MNHNY and CDR2 is SVGAGI in the germline V gene (reference sequence). The CDR3 has 14 amino acids. CDR3 coding DNA: TGTGCCATCCAAGGGCAGGGGAGAATTCAGCCCCAGCATTTT. Its protein is CAIQGQGRIQPQHF.

V usage is TRBV14 and J usage is TRBJ2-6, with TRBD1 matching over 10 bases. The CDR3 is made up of 20 amino acids. The germline CDR1 and CDR2 sequences are SGHDN and FVKESK. J lost 1 base, V lost 5 bases, and 14 bases had no gene match. The CDR3 bases are TGTGCCAGCAGCTCCAAGTTCGGGACAGGGGTAATATCTGGGGCCAACGTCCTGACTTTC. Translating it yields CASSSKFGTGVISGANVLTF.